The rows below give T cell receptor beta chains drawn from one sample of a study of cytomegalovirus exposure and HLA in healthy donors. Libraries were prepared by immunoSEQ multiplex PCR; TCRdb keeps only in-frame clonotypes and omits some of them. Of approximately 100,000 clones in the sample, roughly 82% were seen once. The sequencing input was PBMCs. The source of these receptors is a middle-aged man in good health and CMV-seropositive. Both conserved end residues are part of each CDR3. Each record gives: CDR3 protein, CDR3 DNA, V gene, CDR3 length, J gene, clone size, D gene. A D gene is named only where the DNA matches it firmly. Clone size appears in some rows only: once, few, many, or a class for an expanded clone.

CDR3: CASSLVPGYTGELFF; DNA: TGTGCCAGCAGCTTAGTGCCCGGGTACACCGGGGAGCTGTTTTTT; V: TRBV11-2; length: 15; J: TRBJ2-2; size: .; D: .
CDR3: CASSSNRDTEAFF; DNA: TGTGCCAGCAGTTCAAACAGGGACACTGAAGCTTTCTTT; V: TRBV6-1; length: 13; J: TRBJ1-1; size: few; D: .
CDR3: CASSYGVRGVETQYF; DNA: TGTGCCAGCAGTTACGGGGTGCGGGGCGTGGAGACCCAGTACTTC; V: TRBV6-5; length: 15; J: TRBJ2-5; size: .; D: .
CDR3: CATSKGQGPNEKLFF; DNA: TGTGCCACCAGCAAAGGTCAGGGGCCAAATGAAAAACTGTTTTTT; V: TRBV15; length: 15; J: TRBJ1-4; size: .; D: .
CDR3: CASSLLIGTGTYEQYF; DNA: TGTGCCAGCAGTTTACTTATTGGGACAGGGACCTACGAGCAGTACTTC; V: TRBV28; length: 16; J: TRBJ2-7; size: .; D: TRBD1
CDR3: CASSTRQSSYEQYF; DNA: TGTGCCAGCAGTACTCGACAGAGCTCCTACGAGCAGTACTTC; V: TRBV28; length: 14; J: TRBJ2-7; size: few; D: .
CDR3: CATSPAAQETQYF; DNA: TGTGCCACTAGCCCGGCAGCCCAAGAGACCCAGTACTTC; V: TRBV6-5; length: 13; J: TRBJ2-5; size: .; D: .
CDR3: CASSLASTGSYNEQFF; DNA: TGTGCCAGCAGCTTGGCCTCTACGGGGTCCTACAATGAGCAGTTCTTC; V: TRBV5-5; length: 16; J: TRBJ2-1; size: .; D: .
CDR3: CASSWLRTDYGYTF; DNA: TGTGCCAGCAGTTGGCTCCGGACAGATTATGGCTACACCTTC; V: TRBV28; length: 14; J: TRBJ1-2; size: .; D: .
CDR3: CASMRGQGALGYTF; DNA: TGTGCCAGCATGAGGGGGCAGGGGGCTTTGGGCTACACCTTC; V: TRBV2; length: 14; J: TRBJ1-2; size: .; D: TRBD1
CDR3: CASSQEIYAGGAFGNEQFF; DNA: TGCGCCAGCAGCCAAGAGATCTACGCCGGGGGGGCCTTTGGCAATGAGCAGTTCTTC; V: TRBV4-1; length: 19; J: TRBJ2-1; size: .; D: TRBD2
CDR3: CASRGGQGIGYEQYF; DNA: TGTGCCAGTAGGGGGGGACAGGGCATCGGCTACGAGCAGTACTTC; V: TRBV19; length: 15; J: TRBJ2-7; size: few; D: TRBD1